The 2 T cell receptor beta chains given below trace back to one sample, sequenced in a study of identical twins. TCRdb passed the 5' RACE reads through MiXCR, listing each CDR3 protein once. Of about 450,000 distinct CDR3 sequences listed, approximately 18% are singletons. The sample comprised naive T cells sorted from blood. These receptors came from a man aged 50 to 60 in good health.

This clonotype appeared a few times. The chain carries TRBV5-1 and TRBJ2-7, with TRBD1 matching over 10 bases. The CDR3 spans 14 residues. Trimming at V came to 4 bases and at J to 4 bases, leaving 5 bases not matched to a gene. Germline V gene lookup returns CDR1 SGHRS and CDR2 YFSETQ. CDR3 sequence (DNA): TGCGCCAGCAGCCCGACAGGGGGCGAATACGAGCAGTACTTC. This translates into CASSPTGGEYEQYF.

This clonotype was recorded many times. The chain uses TRBV20-1 and TRBJ2-7; 11 nucleotides align to TRBD2. Trimming at V came to 6 bases and at J to 6 bases, leaving 25 bases not matched to a gene. Germline CDR1 and CDR2: DFQATT and SNEGSKA (reference sequence). This CDR3 comprises 19 residues. CDR3 DNA: TGCAGTGCCAGACCCGACAGGGAGACTAGCGGGGCACCAGGATCCGAGCAGTACTTC. Amino acid sequence: CSARPDRETSGAPGSEQYF.